The 4 T cell receptor beta chains below all came from one sample that was sequenced in a study of blood T cell repertoires in COVID-19. The method was immunoSEQ multiplex PCR; TCRdb's version includes in-frame clones alone and lacks a portion of them. This sample has hundreds of thousands of clones; roughly 90% occur once, and the top ten carry about 1.7%. The sample consisted of PBMCs or T cells enriched from blood (not recorded which). The receptor set was obtained from a woman between 18 and 30 years old with acute COVID-19.

This clone was seen only once. The chain recombines TRBV27 with TRBJ1-5; 8 bases line up with TRBD1. The J segment lost 0 bases and the V segment lost 6 bases, leaving 4 bases of the junction unmatched. CDR1 MNHEY and CDR2 SMNVEV come from the germline V gene (reference sequence). This CDR3 contains 15 residues. CDR3 sequence (DNA): TGTGCCAGCAGACGGACAGGGTATAGCAATCAGCCCCAGCATTTT. This gives the protein CASRRTGYSNQPQHF.

V is TRBV3-1 (or the pseudogene TRBV3-2) and J is TRBJ2-1; the D is unclear. The V and J ends lost 6 bases and 7 bases respectively, with 16 bases between them. The CDR3 has 14 residues. CDR1 and CDR2 (germline): LGHDT, YNNKEL (reference sequence). DNA of the CDR3: TGTGCCAGCAGTAAGCAAACCCCCTTTAATGAGCAGTTCTTC. This translates into CASSKQTPFNEQFF.

The chain couples TRBV5-8 to TRBJ1-5; 7 bases line up with TRBD1. CDR1 and CDR2 (germline): SGHTS, YDEGEE. With V trimmed by 4 bases and J by 0 bases, 4 bases remained unmatched. The CDR3 covers 15 residues. CDR3 amino acids: CASSHGQVSNQPQHF. CDR3 nucleotide sequence: TGTGCCAGCAGCCACGGACAGGTTAGCAATCAGCCCCAGCATTTT.

The chain joins TRBV2 to TRBJ2-2, with 8 nucleotides matching TRBD2. J lost 5 bases, V lost 7 bases, and 9 bases had no gene match. Germline V gives CDR1 SNHLY, CDR2 FYNNEI. CDR3 length equals 15 residues. This CDR3 reads CASTPGGGMTGELFF. The CDR3 DNA follows: TGTGCCAGCACCCCCGGGGGGGGTATGACCGGGGAGCTGTTTTTT.